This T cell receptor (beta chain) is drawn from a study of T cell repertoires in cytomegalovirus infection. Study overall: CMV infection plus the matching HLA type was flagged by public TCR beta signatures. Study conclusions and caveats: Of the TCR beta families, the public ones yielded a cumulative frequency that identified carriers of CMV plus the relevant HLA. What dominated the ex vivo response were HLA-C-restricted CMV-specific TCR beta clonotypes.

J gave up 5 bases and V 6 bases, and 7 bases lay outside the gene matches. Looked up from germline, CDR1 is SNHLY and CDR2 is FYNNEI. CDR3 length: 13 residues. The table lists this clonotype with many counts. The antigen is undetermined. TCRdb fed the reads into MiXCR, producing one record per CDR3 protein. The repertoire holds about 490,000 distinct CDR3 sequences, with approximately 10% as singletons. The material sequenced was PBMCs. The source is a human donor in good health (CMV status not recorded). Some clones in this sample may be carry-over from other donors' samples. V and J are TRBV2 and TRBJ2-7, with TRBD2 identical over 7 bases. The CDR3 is CASRPGLSNEQYF. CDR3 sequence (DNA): TGTGCCAGCAGGCCGGGACTATCTAACGAGCAGTACTTC.